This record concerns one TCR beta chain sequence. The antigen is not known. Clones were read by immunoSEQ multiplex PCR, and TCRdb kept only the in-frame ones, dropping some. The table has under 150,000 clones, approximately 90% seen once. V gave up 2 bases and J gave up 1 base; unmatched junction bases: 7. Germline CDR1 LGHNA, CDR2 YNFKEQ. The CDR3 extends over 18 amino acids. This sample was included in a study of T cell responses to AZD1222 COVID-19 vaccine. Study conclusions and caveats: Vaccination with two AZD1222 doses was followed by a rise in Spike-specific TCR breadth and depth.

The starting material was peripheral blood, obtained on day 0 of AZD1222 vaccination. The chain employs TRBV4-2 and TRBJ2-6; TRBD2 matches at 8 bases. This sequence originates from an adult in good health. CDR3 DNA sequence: TGTGCCAGCAGCCAACCCGGGACTAGGGAGTCTGGGGCCAACGTCCTGACTTTC. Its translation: CASSQPGTRESGANVLTF.